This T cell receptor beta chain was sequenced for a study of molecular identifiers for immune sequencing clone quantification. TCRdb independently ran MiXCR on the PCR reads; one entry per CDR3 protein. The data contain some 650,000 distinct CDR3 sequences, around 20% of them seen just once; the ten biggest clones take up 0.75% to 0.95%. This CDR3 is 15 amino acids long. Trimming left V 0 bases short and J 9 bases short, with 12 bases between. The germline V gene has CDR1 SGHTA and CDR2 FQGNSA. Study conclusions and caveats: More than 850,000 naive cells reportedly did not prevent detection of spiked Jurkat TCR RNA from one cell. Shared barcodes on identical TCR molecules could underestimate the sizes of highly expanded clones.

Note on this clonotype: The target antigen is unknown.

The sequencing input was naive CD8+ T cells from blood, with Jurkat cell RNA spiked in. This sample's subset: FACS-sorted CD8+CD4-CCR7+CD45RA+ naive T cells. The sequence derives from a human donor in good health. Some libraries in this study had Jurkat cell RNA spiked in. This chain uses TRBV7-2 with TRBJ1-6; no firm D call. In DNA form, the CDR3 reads TGTGCCAGCAGCTTAGCGCTCGGGGAGGTTTCACCCCTCCACTTT. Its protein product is CASSLALGEVSPLHF.